Here is one T cell receptor (beta chain) with its context. Germline assignment: CDR1 LNHNV and CDR2 YYDKDF (reference sequence). The CDR3 is made up of 15 amino acids. The J segment lost 5 bases and the V segment lost 3 bases, leaving 6 bases of the junction unmatched. This entry belongs to a study of cytomegalovirus exposure and HLA in healthy donors. Using immunoSEQ multiplex PCR, the repertoire was profiled, and TCRdb retains in-frame clones only, with some absent. The sample contains about 360,000 clones, about nine tenths of which appear only once. Sequences were obtained from PBMCs. This sequence originates from a woman aged 18-29 years in good health and CMV-seronegative. J is TRBJ1-4 and V is TRBV15; 7 nucleotides agree with TRBD1. CDR3 sequence (DNA): TGTGCCACCAGCAGCCTACAGGGGTCAAATGAAAAACTGTTTTTT. Its translation is CATSSLQGSNEKLFF.